The 23 T cell receptor beta chains given below trace back to one sample, sequenced in a study of T-cell memory formation after mild COVID-19. In TCRdb, the 5' RACE reads were re-called with MiXCR into one record per CDR3 protein. The data hold roughly 150,000 distinct CDR3 sequences, with roughly 15% observed a single time. The sequencing input was PBMCs or a T cell subset sorted from them (not recorded which). All receptors come from an adult woman who had mild COVID-19 (a few samples of this study predate the infection). Cell type and time point are not known.

The rearrangement uses TRBV23-1 and TRBJ2-3; D is unclear. TRBV23-1 is placed among ORFs of uncertain function. The V end lost 4 bases, the J end lost 0 bases, and 14 bases lay between the germline ends. The CDR3 loop spans 16 amino acids. CDR3 in amino acids: CASSPGWVGSTDTQYF. DNA of the CDR3: TGCGCCAGCAGTCCTGGATGGGTAGGGAGCACAGATACGCAGTATTTT.

The chain recombines TRBV27 with TRBJ2-5, with 7 bases that match TRBD1. Germline CDR1 and CDR2: MNHEY and SMNVEV (reference sequence). The CDR3 loop spans 14 amino acids. Unmatched junction bases numbered 7, after V lost 5 bases and J lost 4 bases. The CDR3 DNA sequence: TGTGCCAGCAGTCCAAAAAGACAGGGAGAGACCCAGTACTTC. Protein product: CASSPKRQGETQYF.

This clonotype was seen only a few times. The chain couples TRBV4-1 to TRBJ2-1; D gene uncertain. The germline V and J ends were trimmed by 0 bases and 7 bases, with 4 bases remaining between them. This CDR3 has 12 residues. CDR1 is MGHRA and CDR2 is YSYEKL in the germline V gene. CDR3 sequence reads: CASSQDLNEQFF. Here the CDR3 DNA reads TGCGCCAGCAGCCAAGATCTAAATGAGCAGTTCTTC.

This clonotype was observed a few times. J is TRBJ2-7 and V is TRBV18; D is undetermined. Germline V gives CDR1 KGHSH, CDR2 LQKENI. This CDR3 is built from 13 residues. The V end was cut by 2 bases, the J end by 2 bases, with 7 bases between. The CDR3 sequence is CASSPSSAYEQYF. The CDR3 DNA reads TGTGCCAGCTCACCATCGTCGGCCTACGAGCAGTACTTC. Full variable domain (missing parts from reference TRBV18 and TRBJ2-7): NAGVMQNPRHLVRRRGQEARLRCSPMKGHSHVYWYRQLPEEGLKFMVYLQKENIIDESGMPKERFSAEFPKEGPSILRIQQVVRGDSAAYFCASSPSSAYEQYFGPGTRLTVT.

This clonotype was found many times. The genes are TRBV20-1 and TRBJ2-1; D gene uncertain. V lost 2 bases and J lost 4, with 12 bases in between. The length of the CDR3 is 14 residues. Germline V lookup: CDR1 DFQATT, CDR2 SNEGSKA (reference sequence). This CDR3 reads CSARRSGLYNEQFF. In nucleotides, the CDR3 is TGCAGTGCTAGACGTTCAGGATTATACAATGAGCAGTTCTTC.

The rearrangement joins TRBV7-9 to TRBJ2-1, with D perhaps TRBD2 (5 bases). The CDR3 has 15 residues. Germline assignment: CDR1 SEHNR and CDR2 FQNEAQ (reference sequence). The V and J ends lost 5 bases and 9 bases respectively, with 20 bases between them. The CDR3 sequence: CASSHSSITRGEQFF. In DNA, the CDR3 is TGTGCCAGCAGCCATAGTTCCATTACACGGGGTGAGCAGTTCTTC.

This clonotype has just a few counts. The chain couples TRBV6-5 to TRBJ1-2; 8 bases line up with TRBD1. Germline CDR1 reads MNHEY; CDR2 reads SVGAGI. With V trimmed by 6 bases and J by 0 bases, 6 bases remained unmatched. This CDR3 has 15 residues. CDR3 DNA: TGTGCCAGCAGGGACAGGGCTCGGGCTAACTATGGCTACACCTTC. Protein: CASRDRARANYGYTF.

In nucleotides, the CDR3 is TGCAGCGTCACCAGAGGACAGGGGCCTAATGAAAAACTGTTTTTT. Amino acid sequence: CSVTRGQGPNEKLFF. The J gene is TRBJ1-4, the V gene TRBV29-1, with 9 nucleotides matching TRBD1. The germline V gene has CDR1 SQVTM and CDR2 ANQGSEA. V was clipped by 6 bases and J by 3 bases; unmatched bases: 8. The CDR3 is 15 amino acids.

This clonotype was counted between two and nine times. The V call is TRBV2, the J call TRBJ2-7, with D unclear. The length of the CDR3 is 18 residues. Looked up from germline, CDR1 is SNHLY and CDR2 is FYNNEI. Deletions cut 2 bases from V and 0 bases from J, with 20 bases between. The CDR3 is CASSERQLPAPLSYEQYF. As DNA, the CDR3 is TGTGCCAGCAGTGAAAGGCAGTTACCGGCCCCCCTCTCCTACGAGCAGTACTTC.

This clonotype appeared many times. This chain links TRBV7-8 with TRBJ2-7; TRBD2 might be the D (7 bases). Trimming took 5 bases from V and 0 from J, leaving 14 bases between them. Germline CDR1 is SGHVS and CDR2 is FQNEAQ. This CDR3 is built from 15 residues. The CDR3 DNA is TGTGCCAGCAGCCTTCGGGGGGCTAGCTCCTACGAGCAGTACTTC. Translated: CASSLRGASSYEQYF.

This clonotype was seen repeatedly, ten times or more. The chain employs TRBV27 and TRBJ2-7, with D tentatively TRBD1 or TRBD2 (5 bases each). CDR1 and CDR2 from the germline V gene are MNHEY and SMNVEV (reference sequence). V was clipped by 6 bases and J by 3 bases, with 18 bases between them. There are 15 residues in the CDR3. In DNA form, the CDR3 reads TGTGCCAGCAGACCCCGGGACGGCGTAGGCTACGAGCAGTACTTC. Translating gives CASRPRDGVGYEQYF.

V is TRBV2 and J is TRBJ2-3; D call uncertain. Trimming removed 3 bases at V and 2 bases at J, with 6 bases between. CDR3 length equals 13 residues. Germline values: CDR1 SNHLY, CDR2 FYNNEI. CDR3 in amino acids: CASSDTYTDTQYF. DNA of the CDR3: TGTGCCAGCAGTGATACCTACACAGATACGCAGTATTTT.

This chain connects TRBV24-1 to TRBJ1-6, with 7 bases lining up with TRBD1. Germline trimming cut 8 bases from V and 7 bases from J; bases unmatched to any gene: 7. The CDR3 spans 14 residues. CDR1 and CDR2 (germline): KGHDR, SFDVKD. In nucleotides, the CDR3 is TGTGCCACCACCTCTGGGACAGCCAATTCACCCCTCCACTTT. It codes for CATTSGTANSPLHF.

This clonotype was detected only once. V is TRBV5-1 and J is TRBJ2-2, with D perhaps TRBD2 (5 bases). CDR1 and CDR2 (germline): SGHRS, YFSETQ. The length of the CDR3 is 15 residues. Trimming pared 0 bases from V and 2 bases from J, leaving 8 bases between. The CDR3 sequence is CASSLVEANTGELFF. The CDR3, as DNA: TGCGCCAGCAGCTTGGTGGAGGCCAACACCGGGGAGCTGTTTTTT.

The V call is TRBV6-1, the J call TRBJ2-6; the D gene is possibly TRBD1 (7 bases). The ends were cut back, 6 bases at V and 1 base at J, with 16 bases in the middle. The CDR3 has 17 residues. Germline V gene data show CDR1 as MNHNS and CDR2 as SASEGT. The DNA for the CDR3 is TGTGCCAGCAGGCCGACAGGGAGGACTTCTGGGGCCAACGTCCTGACTTTC. Translating gives CASRPTGRTSGANVLTF.

This rearrangement joins TRBV7-2 to TRBJ1-6; D is possibly TRBD1 (5 bases). V was clipped by 1 base and J by 9 bases, with 10 bases between them. Looked up from germline, CDR1 is SGHTA and CDR2 is FQGNSA. The length of the CDR3 is 14 residues. CDR3 in amino acids: CASSLDRIVSPLHF. CDR3 DNA: TGTGCCAGCAGCTTAGACAGGATAGTTTCACCCCTCCACTTT.

The table lists this clonotype with a count of one. The DNA of the CDR3 is TGTGCCAGCAGTATCCCTGGACTAGCGGGAATAGATACGCAGTATTTT. It is translated as CASSIPGLAGIDTQYF. This chain joins TRBV6-2 or TRBV6-3 and TRBJ2-3; 12 bases fit TRBD2. This CDR3 comprises 16 residues. V lost 5 bases and J lost 5; bases outside the gene matches: 8. CDR1 is MNHEY, CDR2 SVGEGT, per germline.

This clonotype turned up a few times. Here the CDR3 reads CSVVWQGETQYF. Written as DNA, the CDR3 is TGCAGCGTTGTCTGGCAGGGGGAGACCCAGTACTTC. The chain employs TRBV29-1 and TRBJ2-5, with D possibly TRBD1 on 6 matching bases. This CDR3 region has 12 residues. Germline CDR1 reads SQVTM; CDR2 reads ANQGSEA. Trimming stripped 4 bases from V and 5 bases from J, with 11 bases between.

This clonotype has more than one count but fewer than ten. The V gene is TRBV4-1, the J gene TRBJ2-5; 10 nucleotides align to TRBD1. Germline lookup yields CDR1 MGHRA and CDR2 YSYEKL. CDR3 length equals 17 residues. J gave up 5 bases and V 3 bases, and 12 bases lay outside the gene matches. CDR3 region: CASSQALMDRGRETQYF. In DNA, the CDR3 is TGCGCCAGCAGCCAGGCTCTAATGGACAGGGGGAGGGAGACCCAGTACTTC.

This clonotype appeared many times. The chain links TRBV4-3 to TRBJ1-2, with 8 bases matching TRBD1. Trimming took 0 bases from V and 8 from J; bases not matched to a gene: 5. Germline CDR1 is LGHNA and CDR2 is YSLEER. The CDR3 is made up of 14 amino acids. In DNA form, the CDR3 reads TGCGCCAGCAGCCAAGAGGCAGGGGGCCGAGGCTACACCTTC. It yields the protein CASSQEAGGRGYTF.

This clonotype has more than one count but fewer than ten. J is TRBJ2-3 and V is TRBV21-1; TRBD2, as called in the table, went unchecked against the DNA. TRBV21-1 is annotated as a pseudogene. This CDR3 contains 19 residues. In DNA form, the CDR3 reads TGTGCCAGCAGCAAAGGTGACTGCGGGAGGGCCAGAAGCACAGATACGCAGTATTTT. This translates into CASSKGDCGRARSTDTQYF.

In this sample, this clonotype turned up a few times. The chain is built from TRBV13 and TRBJ1-3, with a possible D match to TRBD1 (5 bases). The germline CDR1 and CDR2 sequences are PRHDT and FYEKMQ (reference sequence). This CDR3 has 18 amino acids. The V gene lost 5 bases and the J gene lost 0 bases, with 20 bases spanning the gap. The CDR3 DNA reads TGTGCCAGCAGCACCCCCACCGGGACGGGAAGCTCTGGAAACACCATATATTTT. Translation: CASSTPTGTGSSGNTIYF.

This clonotype was counted many times. The chain employs TRBV3-1 and TRBJ2-1; TRBD2 agrees at 13 bases. CDR1 LGHDT and CDR2 YNNKEL come from the germline V gene (reference sequence). This CDR3 spans 15 amino acids. J gave up 7 bases and V 7 bases, and 7 bases lay outside the gene matches. The CDR3 sequence is CASNPTGLAGNEQFF. DNA of the CDR3: TGTGCCAGCAACCCAACGGGACTAGCGGGAAATGAGCAGTTCTTC.